The rows below give T cell receptor beta chains drawn from one sample of a study of blood T cell repertoires in COVID-19. The protocol was immunoSEQ multiplex PCR, while the TCRdb copy is restricted to in-frame clones and leaves out a portion. The sample holds tens of thousands of clones, 70% to 80% seen once. The sample consisted of peripheral blood. The receptors were gathered from a man in his 70s with active or convalescent COVID-19. Both conserved end residues are part of each CDR3. The D gene is left open where the match is weak. Part of the rows lack a size; the others show once, few, many or a class for expanded clones.

j_gene,abundance,v_gene,d_gene,CDR3nt,CDR3aa
TRBJ2-7,-,TRBV6-5,TRBD2,TGTGCCAGCCGGGCGGGGGGAGGCTACGAGCAGTACTTC,CASRAGGGYEQYF
TRBJ1-2,-,TRBV2,TRBD1,TGTGCCAGCACCTCCGGTCCAGGGGGGCGAGGCTACACCTTC,CASTSGPGGRGYTF
TRBJ1-6,-,TRBV27,TRBD1,TGTGCCAGCAGTTTTGAGGCGGTGGGACAGCGGAATTCACCCCTCCACTTT,CASSFEAVGQRNSPLHF
TRBJ1-2,-,TRBV5-1,TRBD1,TGCGCCAGCAGCTGGTATGGACAGGCGGGGACCTATGGCTACACCTTC,CASSWYGQAGTYGYTF
TRBJ2-7,-,TRBV5-1,TRBD1,TGCGCCAGCAGAACCGGGACAGGGGCCCCCGAGCAGTACTTC,CASRTGTGAPEQYF
TRBJ1-2,-,TRBV28,TRBD1,TGTGCCAGCTGGGGCCCCGGGACAGCCTATGGCTACACCTTC,CASWGPGTAYGYTF
TRBJ2-3,-,TRBV2,-,TGTGCCAGCAGTGAAAGTACGGGAGATACGCAGTATTTT,CASSESTGDTQYF
TRBJ2-5,-,TRBV24-1,-,TGTGCCACCAGTGCGGGGGAAGAGACCCAGTACTTC,CATSAGEETQYF
TRBJ2-2,-,TRBV20-1,TRBD2,TGCAGTGCTAGTAGGGTAGCGGGGGGCTTGGGCACCGGGGAGCTGTTTTTT,CSASRVAGGLGTGELFF
TRBJ1-6,-,TRBV6-5,-,TGTGCCAGCAGAAAGGGGTATAATTCACCCCTCCACTTT,CASRKGYNSPLHF
TRBJ1-1,-,TRBV19,TRBD1,TGTGCCAGTACCCTAGACAGGGGGGTGGCTGAAGCTTTCTTT,CASTLDRGVAEAFF
TRBJ1-2,-,TRBV4-1,TRBD1,TGCGCCAGCAGTCGCAACTCGGACAGGCCCTATGGCTACACCTTC,CASSRNSDRPYGYTF
TRBJ1-4,few,TRBV19,-,TGTGCCAGTAGATCCCGCCCGGGGGCAACTAATGAAAAACTGTTTTTT,CASRSRPGATNEKLFF
TRBJ2-5,-,TRBV7-8,TRBD2,TGTGCCAGCAGCATGGCTAGCGGGGGGAACCAAGAGACCCAGTACTTC,CASSMASGGNQETQYF
TRBJ2-3,-,TRBV29-1,-,TGCAGCGTTGATCCGGGTTTCGGCACAGATACGCAGTATTTT,CSVDPGFGTDTQYF
TRBJ2-3,-,TRBV7-9,-,TGTGCCAGCAGCGACACGCGGGGGCTTGGGACGCAGTATTTT,CASSDTRGLGTQYF
TRBJ2-5,-,TRBV2,-,TGTGCCAGCAGCCCCGGGTCCAGCGCGGAGACCCAGTACTTC,CASSPGSSAETQYF
TRBJ2-3,-,TRBV29-1,-,TGCAGCGTTGGTGGAAGAGGAGATACGCAGTATTTT,CSVGGRGDTQYF
TRBJ2-1,-,TRBV28,-,TGTGCCAGCAGTTTATCGAAGCGTGAGCAGTTCTTC,CASSLSKREQFF
TRBJ1-6,-,TRBV2,-,TGTGCCAGCGGAGCGGGCCCTCCGCGGGATAATTCACCCCTCCACTTT,CASGAGPPRDNSPLHF
TRBJ1-2,-,TRBV6-6,TRBD1,TGTGCCAGCAGTTCCAGGGGGCCAGGCTATGGCTACACCTTC,CASSSRGPGYGYTF
TRBJ2-1,few,TRBV11-2,-,TGTGCCAGCAGCTTTGCCGGGGGCAATGAGCAGTTCTTC,CASSFAGGNEQFF
TRBJ2-1,-,TRBV6-2/TRBV6-3,-,TGTGCCAGCAGTACTCCAAGGGGGGGCTCCTACAATGAGCAGTTCTTC,CASSTPRGGSYNEQFF
TRBJ1-1,-,TRBV5-1,TRBD1,TGCGCCAGCAGTTCGGGACAGACAATCATGAACACTGAAGCTTTCTTT,CASSSGQTIMNTEAFF
TRBJ1-5,-,TRBV9,-,TGTGCCAGCAGCGGGGGAAGGGGTAGCAATCAGCCCCAGCATTTT,CASSGGRGSNQPQHF
TRBJ2-1,-,TRBV11-3,-,TGTGCCAGCAGTATGACAGGCTTGTACAATGAGCAGTTCTTC,CASSMTGLYNEQFF
TRBJ1-4,-,TRBV5-1,-,TGCGCCAGCAGCCCAACTCGTCAGGGCTCTAATGAAAAACTGTTTTTT,CASSPTRQGSNEKLFF
TRBJ1-5,-,TRBV19,-,TGTGCCAGTCGTTGGAGGAAAGGACAGCCCCAGCATTTT,CASRWRKGQPQHF
TRBJ2-2,once,TRBV24-1,-,TGTGCCACCAGTGAGGGGGGATCTGGCGGGGAGCTGTTTTTT,CATSEGGSGGELFF
TRBJ2-5,-,TRBV2,-,TGTGCCAGCAGTCTGACAGGCACCAGGGAGACCCAGTACTTC,CASSLTGTRETQYF
TRBJ2-1,-,TRBV11-2,-,TGTGCCAGCAGCCCTATCGCGGCGGCGGGGAATGAGCAGTTCTTC,CASSPIAAAGNEQFF
TRBJ1-2,-,TRBV6-5,-,TGTGCCAGCAGTTACTCAGCAATACGCTATGGCTACACCTTC,CASSYSAIRYGYTF
TRBJ1-1,-,TRBV30,-,TGTGCCTGGAGCCGGGTCATAGCTTTCTTT,CAWSRVIAFF
TRBJ1-3,few,TRBV5-1,-,TGCGCCAGCAGCCAGACAGGAGACTCTGGAAACACCATATATTTT,CASSQTGDSGNTIYF
TRBJ2-5,-,TRBV7-3,TRBD2,TGTGCCAGCAGCTTAAGGGGGGGAAACCAAGAGACCCAGTACTTC,CASSLRGGNQETQYF
TRBJ1-5,-,TRBV4-1,TRBD1,TGCGCCAGCAGCCAGACGGACGGACAGGATCAGCCCCAGCATTTT,CASSQTDGQDQPQHF
TRBJ1-1,-,TRBV2,-,TGTGCCAGCAGCGAGCGGGGGTCAATGAACACTGAAGCTTTCTTT,CASSERGSMNTEAFF
TRBJ2-5,-,TRBV19,TRBD1,TGTGCCAGTAGTGGGCCTTTGGACAGGCAAGAGACCCAGTACTTC,CASSGPLDRQETQYF
TRBJ2-3,-,TRBV9,TRBD2,TGTGCCAGCAGCGCCCGACTAGCAGAGGCAGATACGCAGTATTTT,CASSARLAEADTQYF
TRBJ2-1,-,TRBV24-1,-,TGTGCCACCAGTGCGGGGGACGGGGGCTACAATGAGCAGTTCTTC,CATSAGDGGYNEQFF
TRBJ2-1,few,TRBV5-1,TRBD2,TGCGCCAGCAGCTTGGCTGTGTCGGCTAGCGGGGGGAAGTACCTGTTCTTC,CASSLAVSASGGKYLFF
TRBJ1-6,-,TRBV6-5,-,TGTGCCAGCAGTTTCACCCCGACTTTCGATTCACCCCTCCACTTT,CASSFTPTFDSPLHF
TRBJ2-7,-,TRBV7-9,TRBD1,TGTGCCAGCAGTATAGGATATGACAGGGACGAGCAGTACTTC,CASSIGYDRDEQYF
TRBJ1-2,-,TRBV2,-,TGTGCCAGCAGCTATCGGGACTATGGCTACACCTTC,CASSYRDYGYTF
TRBJ2-2,-,TRBV5-1,-,TGCGCCAGCAACCCCGGGACGGGAGCAACCGGGGAGCTGTTTTTT,CASNPGTGATGELFF
TRBJ1-2,-,TRBV4-2,-,TGTGCCAGCAGCCATCTGGGGCAGGGTAATAATGGCTACACCTTC,CASSHLGQGNNGYTF
TRBJ1-5,-,TRBV4-1,-,TGCGCCAGCAGCGGCAGGGATCAGCCCCAGCATTTT,CASSGRDQPQHF
TRBJ1-4,few,TRBV7-9,TRBD1,TGTGCCAGCAGCCCCAGACGACAGGGAAGGTCCTTAGATGAAAAACTGTTTTTT,CASSPRRQGRSLDEKLFF
TRBJ1-1,-,TRBV28,-,TGTGCCAGCAGTACAGACGGTCCAAACACTGAAGCTTTCTTT,CASSTDGPNTEAFF
TRBJ1-2,-,TRBV2,TRBD1,TGTGCCAGCAGGGGCGGACAGGGTAGCCTCTATGGCTACACCTTC,CASRGGQGSLYGYTF
TRBJ2-2,-,TRBV5-1,TRBD1,TGCGCCAGCAGCTTGGCCGGGACAGGAGTCACCGGGGAGCTGTTTTTT,CASSLAGTGVTGELFF
TRBJ2-2,-,TRBV10-1,-,TGCGCCAGCAGTCCCGGGATCGGGGAGCTGTTTTTT,CASSPGIGELFF
TRBJ1-2,-,TRBV5-1,-,TGCGCCAGCAGCCCCGGACCGCCCGGAGGTAACTATGGCTACACCTTC,CASSPGPPGGNYGYTF
TRBJ2-7,-,TRBV12-3/TRBV12-4,-,TGTGCCAGCAGTTTATCGGACGAGCAGTACTTC,CASSLSDEQYF
TRBJ2-7,-,TRBV5-1,TRBD2,TGCGCCAGCAGCGTCGGGGGGGCGTCCTACGAGCAGTACTTC,CASSVGGASYEQYF